This T cell receptor beta chain is drawn from a study of shared clonotypes between healthy human individuals. Study-wide points: On the whole, naive subsets had larger estimated richness than memory subsets had.

CDR1 is SNHLY, CDR2 FYNNEI, per germline. The CDR3 is 13 amino acids. Trimming pared 8 bases from V and 4 bases from J, leaving 12 bases between. Points on this clone: Antigen unknown.

Produced via immunoSEQ multiplex PCR; TCRdb's table is partial and in-frame only. The table records about 2.5 million clones, less than 95% of them present only once. This rearrangement joins TRBV2 to TRBJ1-5; no reliable D call. The clonotype was recovered from a man in his late teens or twenties in good health. Some clones in this sample may be carry-over from other donors' samples. What was sequenced was naive CD4+ T cells from PBMCs. As to subset: CD45RA+ positively selected. The CDR3: CASVGRENQPQHF. DNA for the CDR3: TGTGCCAGCGTCGGTCGGGAGAATCAGCCCCAGCATTTT.